The 24 T cell receptor beta chains presented below share a single source sample, sequenced in a study of blood T cell repertoires in COVID-19. The protocol was immunoSEQ multiplex PCR, while the TCRdb copy is restricted to in-frame clones and leaves out a portion. There are 150,000 to 200,000 clones in the sample; 88% occur only once, and approximately 5.5% lies in the top ten. What was sequenced was peripheral blood. These receptors were collected from a middle-aged man with active or convalescent COVID-19.

The J gene is TRBJ1-3, the V gene TRBV19; 8 bases align to TRBD1. The germline V gene has CDR1 LNHDA and CDR2 SQIVND (reference sequence). The junction had 7 bases not matched to a gene; V was cut back by 1 base and J by 2 bases. The CDR3 has 17 amino acids. For the CDR3, the DNA is TGTGCCAGTAGTATAGCATGGCAGGGGGCGCCTGGAAACACCATATATTTT. This codes for CASSIAWQGAPGNTIYF.

The gene calls are TRBV19 and TRBJ1-2, with 7 bases aligning to TRBD1. The CDR3 is made up of 13 amino acids. Germline lookup yields CDR1 LNHDA and CDR2 SQIVND (reference sequence). V lost 4 bases and J lost 4; bases outside the gene matches: 3. The CDR3 loop is CASSSGTVYGYTF. The DNA for the CDR3 is TGTGCCAGTAGTAGCGGGACAGTCTATGGCTACACCTTC.

This clone was found once. The chain recombines TRBV5-1 with TRBJ1-1; weak D call: TRBD1 (6 bases). V lost 4 bases to trimming and J lost 4 bases, with 17 bases between them. CDR1 is SGHRS, CDR2 YFSETQ, per germline. The CDR3 has 15 residues. The DNA for the CDR3 is TGCGCCAGCAGCCCTATTACAGGGTCGGGCACTGAAGCTTTCTTT. Protein product: CASSPITGSGTEAFF.

This sequence joins TRBV5-1 and TRBJ2-5; a weak D match, TRBD1 (5 bases). Looked up from germline, CDR1 is SGHRS and CDR2 is YFSETQ. The length of the CDR3 is 14 residues. Trimming stripped 2 bases from V and 5 bases from J, with 13 bases between. CDR3 sequence: CASSFARERETQYF. In DNA, the CDR3 is TGCGCCAGCAGCTTCGCCAGGGAACGCGAGACCCAGTACTTC.

The chain joins TRBV5-6 to TRBJ2-5; 11 nucleotides line up with TRBD1. Germline-derived CDR1 and CDR2 are SGHDT and YYEEEE. After removal of 0 bases from V and 5 bases from J, the junction contained 3 bases not matched to a gene. The CDR3 is made up of 15 amino acids. The CDR3 spells CASSLAGQGVETQYF. Here the CDR3 DNA reads TGTGCCAGCAGCTTGGCGGGACAGGGGGTTGAGACCCAGTACTTC.

The chain couples TRBV3-1 (or the pseudogene TRBV3-2) to TRBJ1-4; tentative D call: TRBD1 (5 bases). V was clipped by 3 bases and J by 13 bases, with 9 bases between them. CDR1 is LGHDT and CDR2 is YNNKEL in the germline V gene (reference sequence). This CDR3 is built from 11 residues. CDR3 residues: CASSHRGLLFF. The CDR3 DNA reads TGTGCCAGCAGCCATCGGGGGTTACTGTTTTTT.

This chain joins TRBV19 and TRBJ2-7; 7 bases agree with TRBD1. The ends lost 4 bases at V and 2 bases at J; junction bases unmatched: 11. Germline V gives CDR1 LNHDA, CDR2 SQIVND (reference sequence). The CDR3 totals 16 residues. CDR3 DNA sequence: TGTGCCAGTAGTAACCGACAGGGCTCCAAGACCTACGAGCAGTACTTC. This translates into CASSNRQGSKTYEQYF.

This sequence joins TRBV11-2 and TRBJ2-7, with D unclear. The germline V gene has CDR1 SGHAT and CDR2 FQNNGV. V lost 7 bases, J lost 2 bases, and 15 bases lay in between. This CDR3 has 14 amino acids. For the CDR3, the DNA is TGTGCCAGCACTCAAAATCGGGTCCCCTACGAGCAGTACTTC. Encoded protein: CASTQNRVPYEQYF. Using reference TRBV11-2 and TRBJ2-7 for the parts outside the CDR3, the full variable domain is EAGVAQSPRYKIIEKRQSVAFWCNPISGHATLYWYQQILGQGPKLLIQFQNNGVVDDSQLPKDRFSAERLKGVDSTLKIQPAKLEDSAVYLCASTQNRVPYEQYFGPGTRLTVT.

This chain connects TRBV6-5 to TRBJ2-4; the match to TRBD2 covers 7 bases. CDR1 MNHEY and CDR2 SVGAGI come from the germline V gene. The CDR3 consists of 14 residues. V shed 0 bases, J shed 8 bases, and the junction held 4 bases outside the gene matches. CDR3 sequence (DNA): TGTGCCAGCAGTTACTCGCAGCGGGGAGACATTCAGTACTTC. As protein: CASSYSQRGDIQYF.

V gene TRBV7-8 combines with J gene TRBJ2-7; D gene unclear. V was pared by 3 bases and J by 6 bases, with 9 bases between. The CDR3 loop spans 12 amino acids. Germline V gene data show CDR1 as SGHVS and CDR2 as FQNEAQ. CDR3 nucleotides: TGTGCCAGCAGCTTCACAGAGTTCGAGCAGTACTTC. Encoded protein: CASSFTEFEQYF.

The chain carries TRBV9 and TRBJ2-1, with TRBD2 matching 10 bases. This CDR3 has 18 amino acids. Germline-derived CDR1 and CDR2 are SGDLS and YYNGEE. V shed 0 bases, J shed 4 bases, and the junction held 10 bases outside the gene matches. The CDR3 spells CASSVDTSGMLRYNEQFF. The DNA of the CDR3 is TGTGCCAGCAGCGTAGATACTAGCGGGATGCTCCGGTACAATGAGCAGTTCTTC.

V is TRBV27 and J is TRBJ2-5, with TRBD1 matching 8 bases. The V gene's germline CDR1 is MNHEY and CDR2 SMNVEV (reference sequence). CDR3 length: 14 amino acids. Trimming cost V 2 bases and J 5 bases; bases outside gene matches: 4. The CDR3 bases are TGTGCCAGCAGTTTACAGGGGGCCAGGGAGACCCAGTACTTC. Translated: CASSLQGARETQYF.

This chain connects TRBV5-1 to TRBJ1-1, with TRBD1 matching 8 bases. Germline V gene data show CDR1 as SGHRS and CDR2 as YFSETQ. J was trimmed by 1 base and V by 0 bases; bases with no gene match: 2. The CDR3 spans 15 residues. The CDR3 is CASSLADRENTEAFF. CDR3 sequence (DNA): TGCGCCAGCAGCTTGGCGGACAGGGAGAACACTGAAGCTTTCTTT.

The genes are TRBV3-1 (or the pseudogene TRBV3-2) and TRBJ2-3, with 9 bases identical to TRBD2. V lost 4 bases to trimming and J lost 1 base; unmatched junction nucleotides: 6. This CDR3 comprises 16 residues. The V gene's germline CDR1 is LGHDT and CDR2 YNNKEL (reference sequence). The CDR3 loop is CASSLRLAAGTDTQYF. The CDR3 DNA reads TGTGCCAGCAGCCTTAGACTAGCGGCCGGCACAGATACGCAGTATTTT.

The chain uses TRBV5-5 and TRBJ1-2; a possible D gene is TRBD1 (5 bases). The V gene lost 0 bases and the J gene lost 4 bases, with 7 bases spanning the gap. From germline, CDR1 is SGHKS and CDR2 YYEKEE (reference sequence). This CDR3 has 13 residues. As DNA, the CDR3 is TGTGCCAGCAGCTTGGACAGGAGCTATGGCTACACCTTC. This translates into CASSLDRSYGYTF. The variable domain in full, with the rest retrieved from reference TRBV5-5 and TRBJ1-2, is DAGVTQSPTHLIKTRGQQVTLRCSPISGHKSVSWYQQVLGQGPQFIFQYYEKEERGRGNFPDRFSARQFPNYSSELNVNALLLGDSALYLCASSLDRSYGYTFGSGTRLTVV.

This clone was seen a single time. V is TRBV15 and J is TRBJ1-3; no clear D. The CDR3 consists of 15 residues. Germline loops: CDR1 LNHNV, CDR2 YYDKDF (reference sequence). The V gene lost 1 base and the J gene lost 4 bases, with 11 bases spanning the gap. The CDR3 protein is CATSRGVGQGNTIYF. CDR3 nucleotides: TGTGCCACCAGCAGAGGAGTTGGGCAAGGAAACACCATATATTTT.

The chain uses TRBV30 and TRBJ1-4, with 7 positions matching TRBD1. J lost 12 bases, V lost 2 bases, and 3 bases had no gene match. Germline V gives CDR1 GTSNPN, CDR2 SVGIG (reference sequence). The length of the CDR3 is 11 residues. CDR3 residues: CAWSRDSQLFF. CDR3 nucleotide sequence: TGTGCCTGGAGTAGGGACAGCCAACTGTTTTTT.

V and J are TRBV10-3 and TRBJ1-6; unclear D gene. Trimming left V 0 bases short and J 11 bases short, with 8 bases between. From germline, CDR1 is ENHRY and CDR2 SYGVKD. The CDR3 is 13 amino acids. CDR3 DNA: TGTGCCATCAGTGAGTCTAGGAGCGCACCCCTCCACTTT. Translated: CAISESRSAPLHF.

This clone was counted once. J is TRBJ2-3 and V is TRBV7-2; TRBD1 might be the D (5 bases). This CDR3 spans 15 amino acids. Germline-derived CDR1 and CDR2 are SGHTA and FQGNSA. V lost 3 bases to trimming and J lost 2 bases, with 12 bases between them. CDR3 DNA: TGTGCCAGCAGCTTCCAGGGTTCATCCACAGATACGCAGTATTTT. It codes for CASSFQGSSTDTQYF.

Only a few counts were recorded for this clone. The chain is built from TRBV4-2 and TRBJ1-3, with D perhaps matching TRBD1 (6 bases). Deletions cut 2 bases from V and 0 bases from J, with 11 bases between. CDR3 length: 16 amino acids. The germline CDR1 and CDR2 sequences are LGHNA and YNFKEQ. The CDR3 reads CASSQSGTSSGNTIYF. In DNA, the CDR3 is TGTGCCAGCAGCCAATCCGGGACATCCTCTGGAAACACCATATATTTT.

The chain carries TRBV2 and TRBJ2-7; TRBD2 matches at 10 bases. In germline, CDR1 is SNHLY, CDR2 FYNNEI. CDR3 size: 14 residues. V shed 5 bases and J 6 bases; nucleotides not matched to a gene: 7. This CDR3 reads CASSQSGGAVEQYF. CDR3 nucleotide sequence: TGTGCCAGCAGTCAGAGCGGGGGGGCTGTCGAGCAGTACTTC.

The chain is built from TRBV6-5 and TRBJ2-2; TRBD1 aligns across 8 bases. Germline CDR1 MNHEY, CDR2 SVGAGI. Losses at the gene ends were 5 bases for V and 3 bases for J; bases not matched to a gene: 5. This CDR3 spans 15 amino acids. The DNA for the CDR3 is TGTGCCAGCAGTACCAACAGGGGGGACACCGGGGAGCTGTTTTTT. Encoded protein: CASSTNRGDTGELFF.

The chain carries TRBV2 and TRBJ2-1; the D gene is possibly TRBD1 (6 bases). This CDR3 is 14 amino acids long. The V end was cut by 6 bases, the J end by 5 bases, with 14 bases between. Germline-derived CDR1 and CDR2 are SNHLY and FYNNEI. CDR3 residues: CASSLRDKHNEQFF. The CDR3, as DNA: TGTGCCAGCAGCCTCCGGGACAAGCACAATGAGCAGTTCTTC.

The chain recombines TRBV9 with TRBJ1-4; 11 bases are a match to TRBD1. The CDR3 covers 16 residues. The germline V gene encodes CDR1 SGDLS and CDR2 YYNGEE. The junction had 7 bases not matched to a gene; V was cut back by 3 bases and J by 6 bases. The CDR3 sequence: CASSAHPGQGDEKLFF. CDR3 bases: TGTGCCAGCAGCGCACACCCGGGACAGGGGGATGAAAAACTGTTTTTT. Full variable domain (outside the CDR3, taken from reference TRBV9 and TRBJ1-4): DSGVTQTPKHLITATGQRVTLRCSPRSGDLSVYWYQQSLDQGLQFLIQYYNGEERAKGNILERFSAQQFPDLHSELNLSSLELGDSALYFCASSAHPGQGDEKLFFGSGTQLSVL.